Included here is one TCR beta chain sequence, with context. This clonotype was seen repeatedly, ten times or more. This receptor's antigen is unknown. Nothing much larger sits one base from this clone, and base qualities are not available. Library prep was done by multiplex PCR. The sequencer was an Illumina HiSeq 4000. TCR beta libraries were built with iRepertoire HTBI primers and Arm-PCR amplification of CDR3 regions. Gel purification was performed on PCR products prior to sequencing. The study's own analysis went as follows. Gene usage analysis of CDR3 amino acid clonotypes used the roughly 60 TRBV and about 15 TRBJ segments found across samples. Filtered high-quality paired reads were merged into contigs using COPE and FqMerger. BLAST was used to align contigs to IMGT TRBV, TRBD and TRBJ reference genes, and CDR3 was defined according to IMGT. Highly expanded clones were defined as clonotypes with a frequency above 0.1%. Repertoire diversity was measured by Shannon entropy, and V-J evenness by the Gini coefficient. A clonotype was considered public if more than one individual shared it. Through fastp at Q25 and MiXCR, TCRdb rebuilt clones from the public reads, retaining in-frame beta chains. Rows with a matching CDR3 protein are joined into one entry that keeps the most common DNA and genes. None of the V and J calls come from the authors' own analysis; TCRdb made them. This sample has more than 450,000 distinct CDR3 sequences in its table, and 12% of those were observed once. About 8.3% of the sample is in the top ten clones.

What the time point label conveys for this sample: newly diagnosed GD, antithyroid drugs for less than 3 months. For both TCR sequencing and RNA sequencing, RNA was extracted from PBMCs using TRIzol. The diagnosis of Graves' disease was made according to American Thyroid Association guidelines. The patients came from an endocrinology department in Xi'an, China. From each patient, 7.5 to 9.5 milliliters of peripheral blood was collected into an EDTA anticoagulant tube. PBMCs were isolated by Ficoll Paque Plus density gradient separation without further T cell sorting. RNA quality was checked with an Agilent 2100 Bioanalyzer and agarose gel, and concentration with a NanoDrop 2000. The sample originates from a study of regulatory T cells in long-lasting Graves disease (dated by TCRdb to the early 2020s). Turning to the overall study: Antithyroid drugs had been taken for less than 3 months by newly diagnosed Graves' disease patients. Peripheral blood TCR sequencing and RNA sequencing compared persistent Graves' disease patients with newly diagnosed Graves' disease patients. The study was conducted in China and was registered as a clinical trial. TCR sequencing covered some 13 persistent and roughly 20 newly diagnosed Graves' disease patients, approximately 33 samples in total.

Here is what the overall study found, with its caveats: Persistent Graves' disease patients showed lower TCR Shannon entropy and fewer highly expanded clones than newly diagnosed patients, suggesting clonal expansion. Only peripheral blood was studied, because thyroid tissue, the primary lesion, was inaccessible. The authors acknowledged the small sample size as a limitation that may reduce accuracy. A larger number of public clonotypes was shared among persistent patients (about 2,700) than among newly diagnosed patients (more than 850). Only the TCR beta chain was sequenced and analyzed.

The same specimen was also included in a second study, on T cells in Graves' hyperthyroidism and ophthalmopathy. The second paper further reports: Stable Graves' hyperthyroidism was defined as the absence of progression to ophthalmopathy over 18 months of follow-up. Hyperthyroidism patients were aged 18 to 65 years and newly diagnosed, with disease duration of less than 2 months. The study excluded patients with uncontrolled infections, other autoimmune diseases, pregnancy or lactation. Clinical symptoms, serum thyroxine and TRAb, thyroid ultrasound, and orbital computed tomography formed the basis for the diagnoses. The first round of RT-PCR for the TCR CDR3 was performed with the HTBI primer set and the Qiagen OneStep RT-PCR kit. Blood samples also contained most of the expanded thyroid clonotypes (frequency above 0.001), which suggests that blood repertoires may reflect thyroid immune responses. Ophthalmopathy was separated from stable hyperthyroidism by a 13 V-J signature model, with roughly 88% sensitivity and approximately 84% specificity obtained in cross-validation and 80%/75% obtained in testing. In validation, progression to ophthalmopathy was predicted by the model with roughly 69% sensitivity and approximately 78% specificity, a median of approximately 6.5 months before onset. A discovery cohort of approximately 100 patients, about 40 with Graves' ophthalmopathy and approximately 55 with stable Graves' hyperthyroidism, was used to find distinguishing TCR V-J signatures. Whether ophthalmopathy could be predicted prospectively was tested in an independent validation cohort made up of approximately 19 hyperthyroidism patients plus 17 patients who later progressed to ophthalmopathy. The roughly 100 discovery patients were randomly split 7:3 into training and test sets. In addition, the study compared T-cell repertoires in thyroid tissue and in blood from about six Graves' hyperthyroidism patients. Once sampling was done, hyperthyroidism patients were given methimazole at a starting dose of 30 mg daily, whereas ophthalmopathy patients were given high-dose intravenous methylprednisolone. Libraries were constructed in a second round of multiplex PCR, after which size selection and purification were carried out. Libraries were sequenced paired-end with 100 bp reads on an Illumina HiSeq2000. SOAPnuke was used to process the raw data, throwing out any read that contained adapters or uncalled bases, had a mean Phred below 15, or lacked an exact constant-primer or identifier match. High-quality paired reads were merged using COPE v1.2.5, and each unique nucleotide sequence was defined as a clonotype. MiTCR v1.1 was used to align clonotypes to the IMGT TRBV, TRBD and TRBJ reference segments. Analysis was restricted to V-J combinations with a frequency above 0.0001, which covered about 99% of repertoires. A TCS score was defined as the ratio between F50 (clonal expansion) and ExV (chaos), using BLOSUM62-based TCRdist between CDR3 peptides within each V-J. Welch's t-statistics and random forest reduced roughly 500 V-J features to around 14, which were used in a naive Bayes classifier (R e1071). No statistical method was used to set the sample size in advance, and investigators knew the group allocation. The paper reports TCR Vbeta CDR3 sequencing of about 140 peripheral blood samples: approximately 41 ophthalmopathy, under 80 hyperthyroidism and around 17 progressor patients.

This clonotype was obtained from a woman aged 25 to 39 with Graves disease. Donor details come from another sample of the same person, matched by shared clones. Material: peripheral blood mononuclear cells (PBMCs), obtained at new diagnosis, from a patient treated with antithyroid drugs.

CDR3 sequence: CSVATGRNEQFF. The base sequence is TGCAGCGTTGCCACCGGACGGAATGAGCAGTTCTTC. The chain is made from TRBV29-1 and TRBJ2-1, with the D gene uncertain. V is reduced by 4 bases and J by 7 bases, leaving a spacing of 11 bases between them. The CDR3 spans 12 residues, from the cysteine through the phenylalanine. The only DNA kept is the CDR3, 36 bases in frame from the first base. The CDR1 and CDR2 encoded by the germline V gene are SQVTM and ANQGSEA.